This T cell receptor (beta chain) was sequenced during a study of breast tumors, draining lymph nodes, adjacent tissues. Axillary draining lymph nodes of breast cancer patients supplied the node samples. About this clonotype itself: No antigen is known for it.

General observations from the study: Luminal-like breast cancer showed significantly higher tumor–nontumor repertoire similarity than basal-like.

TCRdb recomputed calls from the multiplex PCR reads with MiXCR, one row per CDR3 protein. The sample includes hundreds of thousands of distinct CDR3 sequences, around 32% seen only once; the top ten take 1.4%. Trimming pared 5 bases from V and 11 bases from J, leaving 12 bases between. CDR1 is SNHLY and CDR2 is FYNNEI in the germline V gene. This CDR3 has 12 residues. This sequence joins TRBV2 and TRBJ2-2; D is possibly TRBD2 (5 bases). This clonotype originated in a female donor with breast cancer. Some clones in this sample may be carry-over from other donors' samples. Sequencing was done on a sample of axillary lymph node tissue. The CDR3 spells CASSRGSGELFF. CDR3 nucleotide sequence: TGTGCCAGCAGTCGGGGTTCGGGCGAGCTGTTTTTT.